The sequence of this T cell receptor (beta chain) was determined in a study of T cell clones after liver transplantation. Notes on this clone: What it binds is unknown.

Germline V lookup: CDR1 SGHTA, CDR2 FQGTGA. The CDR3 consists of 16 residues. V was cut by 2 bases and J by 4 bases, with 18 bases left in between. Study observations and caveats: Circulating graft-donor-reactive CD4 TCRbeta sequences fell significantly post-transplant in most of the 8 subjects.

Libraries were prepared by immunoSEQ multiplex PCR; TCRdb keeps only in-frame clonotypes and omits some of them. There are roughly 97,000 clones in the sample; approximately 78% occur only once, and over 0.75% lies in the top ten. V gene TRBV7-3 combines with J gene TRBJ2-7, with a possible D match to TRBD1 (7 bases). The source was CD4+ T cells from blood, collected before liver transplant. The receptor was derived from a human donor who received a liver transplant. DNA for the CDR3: TGTGCCAGCAGCTTAGAGGGGGCGGGGTCAAGTTACGAGCAGTACTTC. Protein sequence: CASSLEGAGSSYEQYF.